Below are 16 T cell receptor beta chains sequenced from a single sample in a study of shared clonotypes between healthy human individuals. Only in-frame clones appear in the TCRdb table, and some are missing; sequencing was by immunoSEQ multiplex PCR. Of about 470,000 clones in the sample, 70% to 80% were seen once. Sequences were obtained from PBMCs. Receptor source: a woman aged 40-49 years in good health. Some clones in this sample may be carry-over from other donors' samples.

J is TRBJ2-7 and V is TRBV7-3; no clear D gene. The germline V gene has CDR1 SGHTA and CDR2 FQGTGA. V was clipped by 7 bases and J by 4 bases, with 17 bases between them. The CDR3 runs to 14 residues. The CDR3 spells CASIIGEEFYEQYF. The CDR3 nucleotides read TGTGCCAGCATTATTGGGGAAGAGTTTTACGAGCAGTACTTC.

The chain combines TRBV5-1 with TRBJ1-1; D may be TRBD1 (5 bases). The germline V gene has CDR1 SGHRS and CDR2 YFSETQ. V lost 0 bases to trimming and J lost 4 bases, with 7 bases between them. This CDR3 is built from 13 residues. The CDR3 DNA follows: TGCGCCAGCAGCTTGGAGAGGGGCACTGAAGCTTTCTTT. The encoded protein is CASSLERGTEAFF.

Written as DNA, the CDR3 is TGTGCCAGCAGCCCTACTAGCGGGGCTACCCAAGAGACCCAGTACTTC. Translation gives CASSPTSGATQETQYF. V usage is TRBV4-2 and J usage is TRBJ2-5; 10 bases are a match to TRBD2. This CDR3 has 16 residues. Germline V lookup: CDR1 LGHNA, CDR2 YNFKEQ. V lost 4 bases to trimming and J lost 1 base; unmatched junction nucleotides: 6.

With respect to this clone: The junction shows a germline mismatch at one end, possibly a read error. The identical CDR3 is also encoded by other nucleotide sequences in the sample. The chain combines TRBV29-1 with TRBJ2-6; D perhaps matches TRBD2 (6 bases). The CDR3 consists of 13 residues. Germline loops: CDR1 SQVTM, CDR2 ANQGSEA. The CDR3 nucleotides read TGTAGCGGCATACAAAGTCGGGCCAACGTCCTGACTTTC. This encodes CSGIQSRANVLTF.

The chain recombines TRBV13 with TRBJ1-1; D unresolved. V dropped 5 bases and J dropped 11 bases, with 15 bases sitting between them. This CDR3 contains 12 residues. In germline, CDR1 is PRHDT, CDR2 FYEKMQ (reference sequence). The CDR3 sequence: CASSPMTDEAFF. As DNA, the CDR3 is TGTGCCAGCAGCCCAATGACTGACGAGGCTTTCTTT.

The chain employs TRBV5-4 and TRBJ2-1; TRBD2 aligns across 9 bases. CDR1 is SGHNT, CDR2 YYREEE, per germline (reference sequence). There are 15 residues in the CDR3. Trimming took 0 bases from V and 5 from J; bases not matched to a gene: 3. CDR3 nucleotides: TGTGCCAGCAGCTTGGCGGCTAGCGGGGACAATGAGCAGTTCTTC. Translated: CASSLAASGDNEQFF.

V and J are TRBV19 and TRBJ1-5; D call uncertain. From germline, CDR1 is LNHDA and CDR2 SQIVND (reference sequence). This CDR3 is built from 13 residues. V gave up 5 bases and J gave up 5 bases, with 10 bases separating them. The CDR3 coding sequence is TGTGCCAGTAGTCCGTCGGCGGATCAGCCCCAGCATTTT. It is translated as CASSPSADQPQHF.

V is TRBV19 and J is TRBJ2-7, with D possibly called TRBD1 or TRBD2 (5 bases each). This CDR3 region has 14 residues. V shed 3 bases and J shed 7 bases, with 16 bases lying between them. Germline V gene sequence: CDR1 LNHDA, CDR2 SQIVND (reference sequence). The DNA for the CDR3 is TGTGCCAGTAGTATCAAGACTGAGGGGTTAGAGCAGTACTTC. Residues: CASSIKTEGLEQYF. Variable domain in full (rest from reference TRBV19 and TRBJ2-7): DGGITQSPKYLFRKEGQNVTLSCEQNLNHDAMYWYRQDPGQGLRLIYYSQIVNDFQKGDIAEGYSVSREKKESFPLTVTSAQKNPTAFYLCASSIKTEGLEQYFGPGTRLTVT.

This chain uses TRBV6-1 with TRBJ1-1, with D perhaps matching TRBD1 (6 bases). The germline V gene has CDR1 MNHNS and CDR2 SASEGT. The CDR3 runs 11 residues. Trimming removed 4 bases from V and 12 bases from J, with 12 bases in between. The CDR3 DNA reads as TGTGCCAGCAGTGCGGGACAAGGAACTTTCTTT. Residues: CASSAGQGTFF.

This sequence joins TRBV14 and TRBJ2-5, with 7 positions matching TRBD1. J gave up 7 bases and V 1 base, and 12 bases lay outside the gene matches. The germline CDR1 and CDR2 sequences are SGHDN and FVKESK. This CDR3 has 16 amino acids. CDR3 coding DNA: TGTGCCAGCAGCCAAGCCCTACAGGGGATTGAAGGGACCCAGTACTTC. Protein: CASSQALQGIEGTQYF. The whole variable domain, remainder taken from reference TRBV14 and TRBJ2-5, is EAGVTQFPSHSVIEKGQTVTLRCDPISGHDNLYWYRRVMGKEIKFLLHFVKESKQDESGMPNNRFLAERTGGTYSTLKVQPAELEDSGVYFCASSQALQGIEGTQYFGPGTRLLVL.

This clone came up once. The chain links TRBV28 to TRBJ2-5; D possibly corresponds to TRBD1 (7 bases). This CDR3 contains 15 residues. Trimming cost V 2 bases and J 4 bases, with 14 bases left between them. Germline CDR1 reads MDHEN; CDR2 reads SYDVKM. CDR3 DNA sequence: TGTGCCAGCAGTTTACCGCTCCAGGGGGGAGAGACCCAGTACTTC. Translation: CASSLPLQGGETQYF.

This clone was seen only once. This chain uses TRBV2 with TRBJ2-1; TRBD1 matches at 8 bases. Germline trimming cut 6 bases from V and 6 bases from J; bases unmatched to any gene: 1. The CDR3 consists of 12 residues. Germline V gives CDR1 SNHLY, CDR2 FYNNEI. The CDR3 region has the DNA TGTGCCAGCAGACAGGGGGTCAATGAGCAGTTCTTC. Residues: CASRQGVNEQFF.

The CDR3 spells CASSEADRAGTQYF. The CDR3 nucleotides read TGTGCCAGCAGTGAAGCGGACAGGGCGGGGACCCAGTACTTC. This chain joins TRBV2 and TRBJ2-5, with 8 nucleotides matching TRBD1. The CDR3 spans 14 residues. Germline values: CDR1 SNHLY, CDR2 FYNNEI. The junction had 4 bases not matched to a gene; V was cut back by 0 bases and J by 7 bases.

The chain is built from TRBV27 and TRBJ2-7; 10 positions agree with TRBD2. The CDR3 has 15 amino acids. J lost 6 bases, V lost 11 bases, and 16 bases had no gene match. The germline CDR1 and CDR2 sequences are MNHEY and SMNVEV (reference sequence). The CDR3 DNA follows: TGTGCCCCCCCTGGGACAACTAGCGGGATCGGCGAGCAGTACTTC. It is translated as CAPPGTTSGIGEQYF.

This clone showed up just once. CDR3 nucleotide sequence: TGTGCCAGCAGCTCCAGACAGGCGTCCAATTCACCCCTCCACTTT. Translating it yields CASSSRQASNSPLHF. The rearrangement joins TRBV7-2 to TRBJ1-6; a weak D match, TRBD1 (6 bases). The CDR3 is 15 amino acids. Trimming cost V 4 bases and J 7 bases, with 14 bases left between them. Germline CDR1 SGHTA, CDR2 FQGNSA.

The chain carries TRBV19 and TRBJ2-7; D is uncertain. This CDR3 is built from 10 residues. V lost 5 bases, J lost 4 bases, and 3 bases lay in between. The germline CDR1 and CDR2 sequences are LNHDA and SQIVND (reference sequence). This CDR3 reads CASSVYEQYF. Here the CDR3 DNA reads TGTGCCAGTAGTGTATACGAGCAGTACTTC.